Each of the 18 T cell receptor beta chains below was sequenced from the same sample in a study of blood T cells in healthy people across ages. The second PCR ran roughly 6 to 11 cycles with a sample-barcoded 5' primer and J-beta primers. TCRdb ran MiXCR on the 5' RACE reads and lists one entry per CDR3 protein. The repertoire holds 600,000 or so distinct CDR3 sequences, about 30% seen once, with about a sixth in the top ten. Sequencing input: blood. Every receptor here comes from a woman older than 75 in good health.

The J gene is TRBJ1-4, the V gene TRBV29-1; D gene uncertain. The CDR3 contains 13 residues. Germline CDR1 reads SQVTM; CDR2 reads ANQGSEA. V shed 4 bases and J shed 0 bases, with 6 bases lying between them. CDR3 bases: TGCAGCGTTGGACCAGCAACTAATGAAAAACTGTTTTTT. Residues: CSVGPATNEKLFF.

The chain couples TRBV7-2 to TRBJ2-5; 8 bases match TRBD2. The DNA end is a closer match to TRBJ2-7, so the J assignment may be wrong. Germline values: CDR1 SGHTA, CDR2 FQGNSA. The CDR3 has 15 residues. The chain's CDR3 is CASSRDSGGRCEQYF. The CDR3 DNA sequence: TGTGCCAGCAGCAGAGACAGCGGGGGTCGGTGCGAGCAGTACTTC.

This clonotype occurred many times. Just one base apart from a much larger clone, this may be a read error. The rearrangement uses TRBV29-1 and TRBJ2-1, with a weak D call TRBD2 (6 bases). The last part of the DNA fits TRBJ2-7 better; the J call may be wrong. Germline-derived CDR1 and CDR2 are SQVTM and ANQGSEA. The CDR3 length is 15 residues. DNA of the CDR3: TGCAGCGTTCCCCTTGCGGGGAGCTCCTACAATGAGCAGTACTTC. The encoded protein is CSVPLAGSSYNEQYF.

This clonotype has ten or more counts. The chain is built from TRBV7-6 and TRBJ2-3; 8 positions agree with TRBD2. The germline V gene has CDR1 SGHVS and CDR2 FNYEAQ. With 5 bases clipped from V and 5 bases from J, the junction kept 12 bases outside the gene matches. The CDR3 length is 16 residues. DNA of the CDR3: TGTGCCAGCAGCCCCACGGCCGGGGGGGCGGGAGATACGCAGTATTTT. This codes for CASSPTAGGAGDTQYF.

This clonotype was observed a handful of times. The genes are TRBV7-2 and TRBJ1-1; TRBD1 is a possible D gene (5 bases). This CDR3 comprises 14 residues. Germline lookup yields CDR1 SGHTA and CDR2 FQGNSA. Trimming removed 1 base from V and 4 bases from J, with 10 bases in between. The CDR3 sequence is CASSLEGVSTEAFF. CDR3 coding DNA: TGTGCCAGCAGCTTAGAAGGGGTTAGCACTGAAGCTTTCTTT.

In this sample, this clonotype turned up many times. J is TRBJ2-1 and V is TRBV25-1, with 7 nucleotides matching TRBD1. Germline assignment: CDR1 MGHDK and CDR2 SYGVNS. CDR3 length: 16 amino acids. After removal of 7 bases from V and 3 bases from J, the junction contained 12 bases not matched to a gene. The CDR3: CASTEARGQSYNEQFF. In DNA, the CDR3 is TGTGCCAGCACCGAAGCTCGGGGACAGAGCTACAATGAGCAGTTCTTC.

Ten or more counts support this clonotype. The rearrangement links TRBV10-3 to TRBJ2-1; D is possibly TRBD1 or TRBD2 (5 bases each). The CDR3 is 13 amino acids. Germline V gives CDR1 ENHRY, CDR2 SYGVKD. Trimming left V 11 bases short and J 2 bases short, with 13 bases between. The CDR3 bases are TGTGCCGTCTCCGGGACCCCCTACAATGAGCAGTTCTTC. This codes for CAVSGTPYNEQFF.

As to this clonotype: A much larger clone sits a single nucleotide away, making a read error possible. This chain joins TRBV2 and TRBJ2-7; 11 bases are shared with TRBD1. The germline V gene encodes CDR1 SNHLY and CDR2 FYNNEI. V shed 7 bases and J 3 bases; nucleotides not matched to a gene: 8. The CDR3 has 15 amino acids. CDR3 sequence reads: CASTPGGTGGYEQYF. The CDR3 DNA follows: TGTGCCAGCACCCCAGGGGGGACAGGGGGCTACGAGCAGTACTTC.

The V gene is TRBV30, the J gene TRBJ2-1, with 9 bases that match TRBD1. This CDR3 is 13 amino acids long. The V gene's germline CDR1 is GTSNPN and CDR2 SVGIG (reference sequence). J was trimmed by 4 bases and V by 5 bases; bases with no gene match: 3. CDR3 amino acids: CAWDRGEYNEQFF. The DNA for the CDR3 is TGTGCCTGGGACAGGGGGGAGTACAATGAGCAGTTCTTC. Full variable domain (rest looked up from reference TRBV30 and TRBJ2-1): SQTIHQWPATLVQPVGSPLSLECTVEGTSNPNLYWYRQAAGRGLQLLFYSVGIGQISSEVPQNLSASRPQDRQFILSSKKLLLSDSGFYLCAWDRGEYNEQFFGPGTRLTVL.

This clonotype was counted at least ten times. V usage is TRBV2 and J usage is TRBJ2-5; D is unresolved. V was clipped by 0 bases and J by 7 bases, with 12 bases between them. Germline CDR1 and CDR2: SNHLY and FYNNEI. This CDR3 region has 14 residues. CDR3 region: CASSEADPLRTQYF. The DNA of the CDR3 is TGTGCCAGCAGTGAAGCAGACCCGTTAAGGACCCAGTACTTC.

This clonotype occurred many times. The V gene is TRBV7-2, the J gene TRBJ2-1, with 9 bases aligning to TRBD1. This CDR3 is built from 15 residues. CDR1 SGHTA and CDR2 FQGNSA come from the germline V gene. V lost 5 bases and J lost 4; bases outside the gene matches: 6. The CDR3 loop is CASSQTGGKYNEQFF. The CDR3 DNA is TGTGCCAGCAGCCAGACAGGGGGGAAATACAATGAGCAGTTCTTC.

With respect to this clonotype: A much larger clone is a single base away; this may be a read error. V usage is TRBV5-1 and J usage is TRBJ2-7; tentative D call: TRBD1 (5 bases). The germline CDR1 and CDR2 sequences are SGHRS and YFSETQ. The CDR3 has 15 residues. Between the trimmed V and J ends, which lost 4 bases and 7 bases, there was a span of 21 bases. The CDR3 DNA reads TGCGCCAGCAGCCAGGCCAGGGCCCCCTACAATGAGCAGTACTTC. This codes for CASSQARAPYNEQYF.

The chain joins TRBV7-2 to TRBJ2-5, with TRBD2 identical over 8 bases. The CDR3 has 16 residues. Germline CDR1 reads SGHTA; CDR2 reads FQGNSA. Unmatched junction bases numbered 11, after V lost 1 base and J lost 7 bases. CDR3 sequence reads: CASSLEGGGYPRTQYF. CDR3 bases: TGTGCCAGCAGCTTAGAAGGCGGGGGGTACCCCCGGACCCAGTACTTC.

This clonotype was seen at least ten times. A junction boundary mismatches the germline segment, possibly from a read error. This sequence joins TRBV7-7 and TRBJ2-1, with D maybe TRBD2 (6 bases). The CDR3 is 15 amino acids. Per the germline V gene, CDR1 is SSHAT and CDR2 is FNYEAQ (reference sequence). As DNA, the CDR3 is TGTGCTAGCAGCTTAGAGTCGGGGGTCGGTGGTGAGCAGTTCTTC. Translation: CASSLESGVGGEQFF.

This clonotype was recorded at least ten times. Germline is not matched at one junction end, which may reflect a read error. DNA for the CDR3: TGTGCCAGCAGCTTAAGGGGGGAGCAGTACTTC. Translation gives CASSLRGEQYF. This chain uses TRBV5-1 with TRBJ2-7, with D possibly being TRBD1 (6 bases). Germline CDR1 SGHRS, CDR2 YFSETQ. The CDR3 is 11 amino acids. Together with reference TRBV5-1 and TRBJ2-7, the CDR3 gives the full variable domain: KAGVTQTPRYLIKTRGQQVTLSCSPISGHRSVSWYQQTPGQGLQFLFEYFSETQRNKGNFPGRFSGRQFSNSRSEMNVSTLELGDSALYLCASSLRGEQYFGPGTRLTVT.

This clonotype was seen a few times. One end of the junction does not line up with germline, which may come from a read error. The chain is built from TRBV9 and TRBJ1-2; TRBD1 agrees at 7 bases. The CDR3 totals 13 residues. Germline V gene sequence: CDR1 SGDLS, CDR2 YYNGEE. CDR3 DNA sequence: TGTGCCTGCAGCGTAAGACAGGGCTATGGCTACACCTTC. Protein: CACSVRQGYGYTF.

This clonotype was seen a handful of times. The chain employs TRBV3-1 and TRBJ1-2; TRBD1 might be the D (5 bases). Trimming took off 5 bases at V and 5 bases at J, with 18 bases between the two ends. This CDR3 spans 15 amino acids. CDR1 and CDR2 (germline): LGHDT, YNNKEL (reference sequence). The CDR3 protein is CASSFVEGAGYGYTF. The CDR3 DNA reads TGTGCCAGCAGCTTCGTCGAAGGGGCAGGGTATGGCTACACCTTC.

The sample holds many counts of this clonotype. V gene TRBV28 combines with J gene TRBJ1-2; D is uncertain. V lost 7 bases, J lost 2 bases, and 8 bases lay in between. The CDR3 contains 12 residues. CDR1 is MDHEN and CDR2 is SYDVKM in the germline V gene. The CDR3 DNA is TGTGCCAGCATTGAGGGAAACTATGGCTACACCTTC. Its protein is CASIEGNYGYTF.